The 22 T cell receptor beta chains below all came from one sample that was sequenced in a study of a mutant IDH1 vaccine in newly diagnosed glioma. This sample's time point: week 47, end of study. Vaccinated patients received 300 ug of mutant IDH1 20-mer peptide per dose, with topical imiquimod. TCRdb's table, derived via immunoSEQ multiplex PCR, lists solely in-frame clones and lacks some. The repertoire holds about 84,000 clones, with over 75% as singletons. These TCRs are of unknown antigen specificity. Specimen: PBMCs, collected from a glioma patient whose treatment included an IDH1 peptide vaccine. The receptor source for this set is a middle-aged man with glioma.

The CDR3 sequence: CASGLAAYNEQFF. CDR3 coding DNA: TGTGCCAGTGGACTAGCGGCCTACAATGAGCAGTTCTTC. The rearrangement uses TRBV6-5 and TRBJ2-1, with 10 bases matching TRBD2. V trimming: 9 bases; J trimming: 2 bases; junction bases outside the gene matches: 1. Germline lookup yields CDR1 MNHEY and CDR2 SVGAGI. This CDR3 has 13 residues.

The chain is built from TRBV7-2 and TRBJ2-7; TRBD2 agrees at 11 bases. This CDR3 has 16 amino acids. Unmatched junction bases numbered 12, after V lost 5 bases and J lost 6 bases. CDR1 is SGHTA and CDR2 is FQGNSA in the germline V gene. The CDR3 region has the DNA TGTGCCAGCAGCCAAGCTAGCGGGGGGTTCCTAATCGAGCAGTACTTC. This translates into CASSQASGGFLIEQYF.

The CDR3 nucleotides read TGCAGCGTTGAAGGACAGGGGGCAGTTGAAGCTTTCTTT. It yields the protein CSVEGQGAVEAFF. The chain has TRBV29-1 and TRBJ1-1; 10 nucleotides match TRBD1. CDR1 SQVTM and CDR2 ANQGSEA come from the germline V gene. With 1 base clipped from V and 7 bases from J, the junction kept 3 bases outside the gene matches. CDR3 length: 13 amino acids.

The CDR3, as DNA: TGTGCCAGCAGCTCATACGGGACAGGGAAGGTAGCGGGCCAAGAGACCCAGTACTTC. The encoded protein is CASSSYGTGKVAGQETQYF. The rearrangement joins TRBV7-2 to TRBJ2-5, with TRBD1 matching over 9 bases. After removal of 4 bases from V and 1 base from J, the junction contained 16 bases not matched to a gene. The V gene's germline CDR1 is SGHTA and CDR2 FQGNSA. CDR3 length equals 19 residues. The variable domain in full, with the rest retrieved from reference TRBV7-2 and TRBJ2-5, is GAGVSQSPSNKVTEKGKDVELRCDPISGHTALYWYRQSLGQGLEFLIYFQGNSAPDKSGLPSDRFSAERTGGSVSTLTIQRTQQEDSAVYLCASSSYGTGKVAGQETQYFGPGTRLLVL.

This clone was seen once. The chain recombines TRBV7-9 with TRBJ1-1; perhaps TRBD1 as D (5 bases). This CDR3 comprises 16 residues. The V end lost 6 bases, the J end lost 0 bases, and 17 bases lay between the germline ends. In germline, CDR1 is SEHNR, CDR2 FQNEAQ (reference sequence). The DNA for the CDR3 is TGTGCCAGCAGTCCCGGGACGGTCGATATGAACACTGAAGCTTTCTTT. It translates to CASSPGTVDMNTEAFF.

The chain combines TRBV19 with TRBJ1-1, with 11 nucleotides matching TRBD1. This CDR3 is 13 amino acids long. V shed 7 bases and J 5 bases; nucleotides not matched to a gene: 3. Germline-derived CDR1 and CDR2 are LNHDA and SQIVND (reference sequence). The CDR3 loop reads CASTRDRGTEAFF. The CDR3 coding sequence is TGTGCCAGTACCAGGGACAGGGGGACTGAAGCTTTCTTT.

This clone has a handful of counts. The chain is built from TRBV25-1 and TRBJ1-5; D remains ambiguous. Germline V gene sequence: CDR1 MGHDK, CDR2 SYGVNS. V gave up 3 bases and J gave up 5 bases, with 11 bases separating them. The CDR3 is 14 residues long. CDR3 in DNA: TGTGCCAGCAGTGAGACTATTGGGGATCAGCCCCAGCATTTT. This codes for CASSETIGDQPQHF.

The CDR3 sequence: CASSNLRTSGSYEQYF. For the CDR3, the DNA is TGTGCCAGTAGCAACCTTAGGACTAGCGGTTCCTACGAGCAGTACTTC. J is TRBJ2-7 and V is TRBV19, with TRBD2 matching over 10 bases. CDR1 and CDR2 (germline): LNHDA, SQIVND (reference sequence). V shed 6 bases, J shed 1 base, and the junction held 9 bases outside the gene matches. The CDR3 runs to 16 residues.

The chain combines TRBV6-5 with TRBJ2-7, with TRBD1 matching over 10 bases. V was pared by 4 bases and J by 5 bases, with 11 bases of the junction left unmatched. Germline V gene data show CDR1 as MNHEY and CDR2 as SVGAGI. CDR3 length: 16 residues. CDR3 amino acids: CASSSPTGTGVNEQYF. CDR3 bases: TGTGCCAGCAGTTCACCCACCGGGACAGGGGTCAACGAGCAGTACTTC.

The genes are TRBV4-3 and TRBJ2-7; D is unclear. V was pared by 1 base and J by 3 bases, with 7 bases between. Germline values: CDR1 LGHNA, CDR2 YSLEER. The CDR3 runs 13 residues. The CDR3 region is CASSQGHHYEQYF. The CDR3, as DNA: TGCGCCAGCAGCCAAGGACACCACTACGAGCAGTACTTC.

This rearrangement joins TRBV5-6 to TRBJ2-5, with 10 positions matching TRBD1. The CDR3 extends over 14 amino acids. V lost 4 bases to trimming and J lost 4 bases; unmatched junction nucleotides: 4. Germline CDR1 reads SGHDT; CDR2 reads YYEEEE. CDR3 DNA sequence: TGTGCCAGCAGCCAGACAGGGGGCATAGAGACCCAGTACTTC. Translated: CASSQTGGIETQYF.

This chain connects TRBV6-1 to TRBJ1-5; D gene unclear. Germline V CDR1 and CDR2: MNHNS, SASEGT. V was clipped by 7 bases and J by 6 bases, with 13 bases between them. This CDR3 contains 13 residues. The CDR3 spells CASIKEWGQPQHF. The CDR3 DNA is TGTGCCAGCATAAAAGAGTGGGGTCAGCCCCAGCATTTT.

Of note for this clone: A much larger clone sits a single nucleotide away, making a read error possible. V and J are TRBV4-1 and TRBJ1-2; 7 bases match TRBD1. Germline-derived CDR1 and CDR2 are MGHRA and YSYEKL. The CDR3 contains 17 residues. DNA of the CDR3: TGCGCCGGCAGCCAAGATGGGGCAGGGGGAGCTAACTATGGCTACACCTTC. Translated, it gives CAGSQDGAGGANYGYTF.

The genes are TRBV11-2 and TRBJ2-7, with TRBD1 as a possible D gene (7 bases). Per germline, CDR1 SGHAT and CDR2 FQNNGV. V was trimmed by 7 bases and J by 3 bases, leaving 13 bases between them. The CDR3 length is 13 residues. This CDR3 reads CASTQGGLYEQYF. DNA for the CDR3: TGTGCCAGCACCCAGGGGGGCCTCTACGAGCAGTACTTC.

The V call is TRBV5-6, the J call TRBJ2-5; the match to TRBD2 covers 8 bases. This CDR3 has 14 amino acids. Germline CDR1 reads SGHDT; CDR2 reads YYEEEE. The V gene end was trimmed by 3 bases and the J gene end by 5 bases; junction bases not matched to a gene: 6. Here the CDR3 DNA reads TGTGCCAGCAGCTCTCCGGGGGGGCGCGAGACCCAGTACTTC. It is translated as CASSSPGGRETQYF.

In DNA form, the CDR3 reads TGTGCCACCAGCAGAGAGGAGCAGGGGGCGGCTGAAAAACTGTTTTTT. It is translated as CATSREEQGAAEKLFF. V usage is TRBV15 and J usage is TRBJ1-4; TRBD1 matches 8 bases. CDR3 size: 16 residues. V lost 0 bases to trimming and J lost 7 bases; unmatched junction nucleotides: 7. CDR1 is LNHNV, CDR2 YYDKDF, per germline (reference sequence).

The chain recombines TRBV7-9 with TRBJ1-4, with TRBD1 identical over 9 bases. The CDR3 contains 14 residues. The V gene end was trimmed by 5 bases and the J gene end by 7 bases; junction bases not matched to a gene: 5. Germline values: CDR1 SEHNR, CDR2 FQNEAQ (reference sequence). CDR3 in DNA: TGTGCCAGCAGCCGAGGGACAGGGCGTGAAAAACTGTTTTTT. This translates into CASSRGTGREKLFF.

The gene calls are TRBV7-9 and TRBJ2-7; D not certain. Trimming cost V 0 bases and J 6 bases, with 15 bases left between them. CDR1 and CDR2 from the germline V gene are SEHNR and FQNEAQ (reference sequence). The CDR3 contains 15 residues. The CDR3: CASSLASPPLFEQYF. CDR3 coding DNA: TGTGCCAGCAGCTTAGCTAGTCCGCCTCTCTTCGAGCAGTACTTC.

The chain uses TRBV5-1 and TRBJ2-1; possibly TRBD1 or TRBD2 for D (7 bases each). Per germline, CDR1 SGHRS and CDR2 YFSETQ. V lost 4 bases, J lost 8 bases, and 13 bases lay in between. The CDR3 sequence is 13 residues long. CDR3 sequence: CASSGEGQYEQFF. The DNA of the CDR3 is TGCGCCAGCAGCGGGGAGGGACAGTATGAGCAGTTCTTC. Together with reference TRBV5-1 and TRBJ2-1, the CDR3 gives the full variable domain: KAGVTQTPRYLIKTRGQQVTLSCSPISGHRSVSWYQQTPGQGLQFLFEYFSETQRNKGNFPGRFSGRQFSNSRSEMNVSTLELGDSALYLCASSGEGQYEQFFGPGTRLTVL.

The rearrangement links TRBV28 to TRBJ2-1; maybe TRBD1 (6 bases). V was shortened by 8 bases and J by 10 bases, with 15 bases between the two germline ends. This CDR3 region has 12 residues. The germline V gene has CDR1 MDHEN and CDR2 SYDVKM. The chain's CDR3 is CASAAQGPEQFF. CDR3 bases: TGTGCCAGCGCCGCCCAGGGGCCGGAGCAGTTCTTC.

The J gene is TRBJ1-4, the V gene TRBV29-1; D perhaps matches TRBD1 (5 bases). CDR1 and CDR2 (germline): SQVTM, ANQGSEA. Trimming cost V 7 bases and J 10 bases, with 19 bases left between them. This CDR3 comprises 13 residues. CDR3 sequence (DNA): TGCAGCGCTGGGACTTTCGAAAAGGGAAAACTGTTTTTT. Its protein is CSAGTFEKGKLFF.

The V and J genes are TRBV4-2 and TRBJ2-5; D gene ambiguous. V was trimmed by 1 base and J by 5 bases, leaving 8 bases between them. The CDR3 loop spans 13 amino acids. From germline, CDR1 is LGHNA and CDR2 YNFKEQ. The DNA of the CDR3 is TGTGCCAGCAGCCAAGGACTTAGGGAGACCCAGTACTTC. Protein product: CASSQGLRETQYF.